The 5 T cell receptor beta chains presented below share a single source sample, sequenced in a study of TIL therapy for anti-PD-1-resistant metastatic lung cancer. The libraries were made with immunoSEQ v3. The assay was immunoSEQ multiplex PCR, and TCRdb's table has in-frame clones only and misses some. The sample records around 59,000 clones, about 69% being singletons. Documented time point: pre-treatment sample, taken before nivolumab and TIL therapy. The source was blood, collected at baseline. Receptor source: a person aged 25 to 85 with non-small cell lung cancer.

The table lists this clone with a count of one. This chain uses TRBV5-1 with TRBJ2-3; 12 bases align to TRBD2. The V and J ends lost 4 bases and 4 bases, in that order; junction bases with no gene match: 10. The CDR3 spans 17 residues. Germline-derived CDR1 and CDR2 are SGHRS and YFSETQ. CDR3 bases: TGCGCCAGCAGCAAAACCCAGACTAGCGGGAGCGCAGATACGCAGTATTTT. Translating gives CASSKTQTSGSADTQYF.

This clone was recorded a few times. The germline gene is not matched at one end of the junction; a read error may be the cause. The gene calls are TRBV28 and TRBJ1-5; D unclear. The V gene's germline CDR1 is MDHEN and CDR2 SYDVKM. CDR3 length equals 15 residues. In nucleotides, the CDR3 is TGTGCCAGCAGTTTCCCCGCGGCTGGGAATCGGCCCCAGCATTTT. Translation: CASSFPAAGNRPQHF. Using reference TRBV28 and TRBJ1-5 for the parts outside the CDR3, the full variable domain is DVKVTQSSRYLVKRTGEKVFLECVQDMDHENMFWYRQDPGLGLRLIYFSYDVKMKEKGDIPEGYSVSREKKERFSLILESASTNQTSMYLCASSFPAAGNRPQHFGDGTRLSIL.

The chain joins TRBV7-3 to TRBJ2-3; D may be TRBD2 (5 bases). The germline gives CDR1 SGHTA, CDR2 FQGTGA. The CDR3 is 15 amino acids. V lost 5 bases, J lost 0 bases, and 12 bases lay in between. The DNA for the CDR3 is TGTGCCAGCAGCCCCAGGAGGACTAGCACAGATACGCAGTATTTT. This encodes CASSPRRTSTDTQYF.

In this sample, this clone turned up once. This chain connects TRBV2 to TRBJ2-5; D is ambiguous. The CDR3 sequence is 16 residues long. Per germline, CDR1 SNHLY and CDR2 FYNNEI. Trimming took off 0 bases at V and 1 base at J, with 12 bases between the two ends. The CDR3 DNA sequence: TGTGCCAGCAGTGAAGCCGGGCCCGGGTTCCAAGAGACCCAGTACTTC. Protein sequence: CASSEAGPGFQETQYF.

This sequence joins TRBV4-2 and TRBJ2-7, with a weak D call TRBD1 (5 bases). This CDR3 region has 13 residues. Per germline, CDR1 LGHNA and CDR2 YNFKEQ. Deletions cut 1 base from V and 4 bases from J, with 8 bases between. DNA of the CDR3: TGTGCCAGCAGCCAAGTAGGGGATTACGAGCAGTACTTC. Amino acid sequence: CASSQVGDYEQYF.